The 9 T cell receptor beta chains below were found in one sample sequenced in a study of T-cell memory formation after mild COVID-19 (dated by TCRdb to the early 2020s). The protocol used for the library was 5' RACE. The sequencer listed for this sample is Illumina NovaSeq 6000. TCRdb applied fastp at Q25 and MiXCR to the public reads, then kept only in-frame beta chains. Rows with a matching CDR3 protein are joined into one entry that keeps the most common DNA and genes. The sample table lists roughly 130,000 distinct CDR3 sequences, 15% to 20% of them with a count of one. The leading ten clones occupy around 14% of the sample. The sequenced sample consisted of PBMCs or a T cell subset sorted from them (not recorded which). The receptors shown here come from an adult woman who had mild COVID-19 (a few samples of this study predate the infection). The sample titles of this study are shuffled in the database, so cell type and time point are left out; the donor was told from shared clones.

The J gene is TRBJ1-2, the V gene TRBV25-1, with 12 bases that match TRBD1. Germline-derived CDR1 and CDR2 are MGHDK and SYGVNS. This CDR3 is 18 amino acids long. V lost 6 bases, J lost 2 bases, and 13 bases stayed unmatched. Here the CDR3 reads CASRQSGTGGTGNYGYTF. CDR3 bases: TGTGCCAGCAGACAATCCGGGACAGGGGGCACTGGCAACTATGGCTACACCTTC.

Of note for this clonotype: Since a much larger clone is just one base distant, this may be a read error. The genes are TRBV5-1 and TRBJ2-1; D not certain. The germline V gene has CDR1 SGHRS and CDR2 YFSETQ. The ends were cut back, 5 bases at V and 9 bases at J, with 9 bases in the middle. This CDR3 comprises 11 residues. CDR3 coding DNA: TGCGCCAGCAGGCTTACCACTGAGCAGTTCTTC. It is translated as CASRLTTEQFF.

The CDR3: CASSQDTGSGANVLTF. Written as DNA, the CDR3 is TGCGCCAGCAGCCAAGATACAGGGTCAGGGGCCAACGTCCTGACTTTC. The J gene is TRBJ2-6, the V gene TRBV4-1, with D perhaps matching TRBD1 (6 bases). The CDR3 contains 16 residues. V was cut by 0 bases and J by 4 bases, with 10 bases left in between. Germline CDR1 reads MGHRA; CDR2 reads YSYEKL.

This clonotype was observed a few times. The CDR3 nucleotides read TGTGCCAGCAGCCAACTAGCGGGGGGAGACACAGATACGCAGTATTTT. Protein product: CASSQLAGGDTDTQYF. The rearrangement links TRBV3-1 to TRBJ2-3, with 11 bases identical to TRBD2. The CDR3 runs to 16 residues. The V gene's germline CDR1 is LGHDT and CDR2 YNNKEL (reference sequence). With V trimmed by 2 bases and J by 2 bases, 3 bases remained unmatched.

This clonotype was found many times. The rearrangement uses TRBV24-1 and TRBJ2-2, with 7 bases matching TRBD1. V was pared by 1 base and J by 1 base, with 2 bases of the junction left unmatched. Per the germline V gene, CDR1 is KGHDR and CDR2 is SFDVKD. CDR3 length: 16 residues. The CDR3 protein is CATSDLQGRNTGELFF. The CDR3 DNA reads as TGTGCCACCAGTGATTTACAGGGGCGGAACACCGGGGAGCTGTTTTTT.

In this sample, this clonotype turned up a few times. The chain recombines TRBV18 with TRBJ2-7, with D perhaps TRBD1 (5 bases). The CDR3 has 14 residues. The germline V gene encodes CDR1 KGHSH and CDR2 LQKENI. V lost 7 bases to trimming and J lost 3 bases, with 16 bases between them. The CDR3 here is CASWGQDGHYEQYF. The CDR3 DNA reads TGTGCCAGCTGGGGTCAAGACGGACACTACGAGCAGTACTTC.

This clonotype appeared a few times. The rearrangement joins TRBV6-5 to TRBJ2-3; D ambiguous. Germline assignment: CDR1 MNHEY and CDR2 SVGAGI. The CDR3 is 15 residues long. With 2 bases removed from V and 0 bases from J, the gap between germline ends came to 9 bases. CDR3 nucleotide sequence: TGTGCCAGCAGTTACGACGGACCTAGCACAGATACGCAGTATTTT. It translates to CASSYDGPSTDTQYF.

As concerns this clonotype: At one boundary the junction diverges from the germline segment, which might be a read error. The rearrangement uses TRBV19 and TRBJ2-7, with 10 bases that match TRBD2. CDR3 length: 13 amino acids. CDR1 LNHDA and CDR2 SQIVND come from the germline V gene (reference sequence). This CDR3 is CASRASGSHEQYF. The CDR3 DNA is TGTGCAAGTAGAGCTAGCGGGAGCCACGAGCAGTACTTC.

This clonotype was observed a few times. The chain couples TRBV3-1 to TRBJ2-7; TRBD1 agrees at 7 bases. The germline gives CDR1 LGHDT, CDR2 YNNKEL (reference sequence). J lost 3 bases, V lost 4 bases, and 9 bases had no gene match. CDR3 length: 15 amino acids. CDR3 nucleotide sequence: TGTGCCAGCAGCCCGTCCCGGGACAGTTACTACGAGCAGTACTTC. Its protein is CASSPSRDSYYEQYF.